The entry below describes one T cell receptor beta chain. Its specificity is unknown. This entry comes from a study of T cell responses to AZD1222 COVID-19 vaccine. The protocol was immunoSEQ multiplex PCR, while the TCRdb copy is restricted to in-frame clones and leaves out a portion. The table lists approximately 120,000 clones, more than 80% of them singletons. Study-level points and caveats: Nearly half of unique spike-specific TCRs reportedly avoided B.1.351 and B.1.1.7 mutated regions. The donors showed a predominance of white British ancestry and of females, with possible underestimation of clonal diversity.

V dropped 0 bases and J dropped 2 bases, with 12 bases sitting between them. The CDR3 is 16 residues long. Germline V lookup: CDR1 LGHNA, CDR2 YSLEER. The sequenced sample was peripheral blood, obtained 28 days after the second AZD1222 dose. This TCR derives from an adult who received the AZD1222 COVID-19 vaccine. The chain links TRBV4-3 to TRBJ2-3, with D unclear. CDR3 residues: CASSQDSDFPTDTQYF. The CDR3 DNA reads TGCGCCAGCAGCCAAGATTCGGATTTTCCCACAGATACGCAGTATTTT.